This T cell receptor (beta chain) was profiled in a study of OX40 agonist ivuxolimab in advanced cancers. The table came from immunoSEQ multiplex PCR; TCRdb's copy has only in-frame clones and leaves some out. Here the sample spans tens of thousands of clones, roughly 88% being singletons. The TCR originated in an adult with an advanced solid tumor such as melanoma, head and neck, liver or kidney cancer. Sequences were derived from CD4+ or CD8+ T cells sorted from blood, sampled in a trial of the OX40 agonist ivuxolimab.

In DNA, the CDR3 is TGTGCCAGCAGCAAAGGGAGTCTAGCGCAATACAATGAGCAGTTCTTC. Its protein product is CASSKGSLAQYNEQFF. The rearrangement uses TRBV7-6 and TRBJ2-1; maybe TRBD2 (6 bases). V lost 5 bases, J lost 4 bases, and 18 bases lay in between. The CDR3 spans 16 residues. Germline V gene sequence: CDR1 SGHVS, CDR2 FNYEAQ.